These 13 T cell receptor beta chains originate from one sample sequenced in a study of cytomegalovirus exposure and HLA in healthy donors. Researchers ran the PCR with 60 Vbeta and 13 Jbeta primers. Sequencing used immunoSEQ multiplex PCR; TCRdb keeps in-frame clones, though not all of them. The sample has approximately 110,000 clones, over 60% seen once. Sequenced input: PBMCs. The source is a middle-aged woman in good health and CMV-seropositive.

The chain couples TRBV18 to TRBJ2-7; tentative D call: TRBD2 (5 bases). Germline V gives CDR1 KGHSH, CDR2 LQKENI. The CDR3 has 13 residues. Deletions cut 3 bases from V and 3 bases from J, with 9 bases between. CDR3 residues: CASSPERDYEQYF. The CDR3 coding sequence is TGTGCCAGCTCACCCGAGAGGGACTACGAGCAGTACTTC.

The chain recombines TRBV27 with TRBJ2-3, with D maybe TRBD2 (5 bases). V was shortened by 5 bases and J by 2 bases, with 11 bases between the two germline ends. Germline CDR1 MNHEY, CDR2 SMNVEV (reference sequence). The CDR3 contains 14 residues. The CDR3 DNA sequence: TGTGCCAGCAGTCTAGGGAGACCCACAGATACGCAGTATTTT. Protein sequence: CASSLGRPTDTQYF.

The chain is built from TRBV4-1 and TRBJ1-1; TRBD1 might be the D (5 bases). Looked up from germline, CDR1 is MGHRA and CDR2 is YSYEKL. Trimming cost V 1 base and J 4 bases, with 13 bases left between them. The CDR3 has 15 amino acids. The CDR3 spells CASSQGGGRRTEAFF. In DNA form, the CDR3 reads TGCGCCAGCAGCCAAGGGGGGGGACGGCGCACTGAAGCTTTCTTT.

This chain joins TRBV2 and TRBJ2-7; 8 nucleotides agree with TRBD1. This CDR3 comprises 13 residues. Germline V gives CDR1 SNHLY, CDR2 FYNNEI. The V segment lost 6 bases and the J segment 6 bases; nucleotides outside the gene matches: 7. CDR3 DNA: TGTGCCAGCAGCCCCGACAGGGGAGGCGAGCAGTACTTC. Its protein product is CASSPDRGGEQYF.

The chain couples TRBV2 to TRBJ2-7; 9 bases line up with TRBD2. Germline V CDR1 and CDR2: SNHLY, FYNNEI. Unmatched junction bases numbered 15, after V lost 8 bases and J lost 7 bases. The CDR3 sequence is 15 residues long. CDR3 DNA: TGTGCCAGCGGGGCCCCGGGCGGGGGGGCCGGGGAGCAGTACTTC. Translation gives CASGAPGGGAGEQYF.

Regarding this clone: A junction end diverges from the germline sequence, so it may reflect a read error. This chain connects TRBV4-3 to TRBJ2-5; D might be TRBD2 (7 bases). The CDR3 loop spans 18 amino acids. Germline V gives CDR1 LGHNA, CDR2 YSLEER. The CDR3 spells CASSQSLIGGQFQATQYF. The CDR3, as DNA: TGCGCCAGCAGCCAATCTTTGATCGGGGGGCAATTTCAAGCGACCCAGTACTTC.

This clone came up a few times. The V gene is TRBV5-1, the J gene TRBJ2-5; D call uncertain. Per the germline V gene, CDR1 is SGHRS and CDR2 is YFSETQ. This CDR3 is 13 amino acids long. V was shortened by 2 bases and J by 3 bases, with 8 bases between the two germline ends. CDR3 DNA: TGCGCCAGCAGCTTTACGGTGAAAGAGACCCAGTACTTC. Its protein is CASSFTVKETQYF.

The rearrangement joins TRBV27 to TRBJ2-5; possible D gene TRBD2, 5 bases. The CDR3 extends over 14 amino acids. V lost 5 bases and J 4 bases, leaving 14 bases between the germline ends. Germline-derived CDR1 and CDR2 are MNHEY and SMNVEV (reference sequence). The CDR3: CASSGQREVETQYF. The DNA for the CDR3 is TGTGCCAGCAGTGGGCAGAGGGAAGTAGAGACCCAGTACTTC.

This clone was counted only a few times. The chain carries TRBV9 and TRBJ2-1; no reliable D call. Deletions cut 0 bases from V and 2 bases from J, with 6 bases between. This CDR3 region has 14 residues. Germline V gene sequence: CDR1 SGDLS, CDR2 YYNGEE. CDR3 protein: CASSVVDTYNEQFF. As DNA, the CDR3 is TGTGCCAGCAGCGTAGTCGACACCTACAATGAGCAGTTCTTC.

This clone has only one observation. Other DNA sequences in the sample encode the same CDR3. The chain employs TRBV29-1 and TRBJ2-5, with no clear D. There are 12 residues in the CDR3. The V and J ends lost 6 bases and 2 bases respectively, with 10 bases between them. Germline V CDR1 and CDR2: SQVTM, ANQGSEA. CDR3 sequence (DNA): TGCAGCGTCGGAACAGCACAAGAGACCCAGTACTTC. Encoded protein: CSVGTAQETQYF.

V and J are TRBV5-1 and TRBJ2-7; D call uncertain. V lost 4 bases and J 0 bases, leaving 11 bases between the germline ends. CDR1 and CDR2 from the germline V gene are SGHRS and YFSETQ. The CDR3 spans 14 residues. CDR3: CASSQTEDSYEQYF. As DNA, the CDR3 is TGCGCCAGCAGCCAAACAGAAGACTCCTACGAGCAGTACTTC.

The J gene is TRBJ1-5, the V gene TRBV10-3; TRBD1 is a possible D gene (6 bases). The germline V gene encodes CDR1 ENHRY and CDR2 SYGVKD. The CDR3 is made up of 15 amino acids. Trimming left V 8 bases short and J 4 bases short, with 18 bases between. The CDR3 protein is CAIALSTGPNQPQHF. DNA for the CDR3: TGTGCCATCGCCTTATCTACAGGGCCAAATCAGCCCCAGCATTTT.

The chain employs TRBV4-3 and TRBJ2-3; tentative D call: TRBD2 (6 bases). With 0 bases removed from V and 2 bases from J, the gap between germline ends came to 15 bases. This CDR3 is 17 amino acids long. Looked up from germline, CDR1 is LGHNA and CDR2 is YSLEER. The chain's CDR3 is CASSQEWRAYNTDTQYF. Here the CDR3 DNA reads TGCGCCAGCAGCCAAGAGTGGAGGGCCTACAACACAGATACGCAGTATTTT.